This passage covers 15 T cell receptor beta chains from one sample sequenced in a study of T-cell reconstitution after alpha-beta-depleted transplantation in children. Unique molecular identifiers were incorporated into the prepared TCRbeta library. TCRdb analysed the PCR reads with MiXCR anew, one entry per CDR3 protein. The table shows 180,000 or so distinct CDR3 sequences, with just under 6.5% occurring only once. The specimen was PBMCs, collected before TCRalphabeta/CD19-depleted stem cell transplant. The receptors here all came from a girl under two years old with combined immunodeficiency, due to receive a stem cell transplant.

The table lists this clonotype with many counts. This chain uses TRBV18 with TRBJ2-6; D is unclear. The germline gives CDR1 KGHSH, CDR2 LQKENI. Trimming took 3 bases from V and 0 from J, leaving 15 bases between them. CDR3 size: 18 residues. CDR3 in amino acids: CASSPTHPARSGANVLTF. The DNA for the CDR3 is TGTGCCAGCTCACCGACCCACCCAGCGCGCTCTGGGGCCAACGTCCTGACTTTC.

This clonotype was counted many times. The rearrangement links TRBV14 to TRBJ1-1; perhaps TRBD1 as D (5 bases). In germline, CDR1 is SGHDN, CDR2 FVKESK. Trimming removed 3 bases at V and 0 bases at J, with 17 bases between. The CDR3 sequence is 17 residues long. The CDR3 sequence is CASSHPRSGIMNTEAFF. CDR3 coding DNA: TGTGCCAGCAGCCACCCCAGGTCAGGGATCATGAACACTGAAGCTTTCTTT.

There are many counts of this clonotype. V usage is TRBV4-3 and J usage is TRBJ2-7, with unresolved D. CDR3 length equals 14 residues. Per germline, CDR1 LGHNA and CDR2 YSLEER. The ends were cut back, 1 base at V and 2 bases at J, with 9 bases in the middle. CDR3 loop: CASSQGVGTYEQYF. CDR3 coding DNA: TGCGCCAGCAGCCAAGGGGTTGGGACCTACGAGCAGTACTTC.

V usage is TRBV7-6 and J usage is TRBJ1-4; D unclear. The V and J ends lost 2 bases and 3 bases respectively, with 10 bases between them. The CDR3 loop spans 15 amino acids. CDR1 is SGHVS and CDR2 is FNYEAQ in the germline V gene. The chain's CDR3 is CASSLIRSSNEKLFF. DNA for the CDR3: TGTGCCAGCAGCTTAATTAGGTCCTCTAATGAAAAACTGTTTTTT.

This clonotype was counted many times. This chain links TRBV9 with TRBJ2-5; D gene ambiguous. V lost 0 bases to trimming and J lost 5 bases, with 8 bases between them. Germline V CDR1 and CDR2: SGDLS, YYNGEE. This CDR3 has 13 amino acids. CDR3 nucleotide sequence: TGTGCCAGCAGCGTAGGGGGAAGGGAGACCCAGTACTTC. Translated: CASSVGGRETQYF.

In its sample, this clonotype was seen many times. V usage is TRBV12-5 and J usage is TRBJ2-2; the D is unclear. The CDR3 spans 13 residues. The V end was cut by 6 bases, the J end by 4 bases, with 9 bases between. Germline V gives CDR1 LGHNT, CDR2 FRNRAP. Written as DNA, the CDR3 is TGTGCTAGTGGCCCTGGATTCACCGGGGAGCTGTTTTTT. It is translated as CASGPGFTGELFF. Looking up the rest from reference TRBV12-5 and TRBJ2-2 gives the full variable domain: DARVTQTPRHKVTEMGQEVTMRCQPILGHNTVFWYRQTMMQGLELLAYFRNRAPLDDSGMPKDRFSAEMPDATLATLKIQPSEPRDSAVYFCASGPGFTGELFFGEGSRLTVL.

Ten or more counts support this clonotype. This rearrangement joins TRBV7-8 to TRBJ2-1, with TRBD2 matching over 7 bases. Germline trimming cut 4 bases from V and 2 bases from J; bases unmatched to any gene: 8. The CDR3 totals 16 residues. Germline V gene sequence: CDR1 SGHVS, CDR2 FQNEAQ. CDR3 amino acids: CASSSPGTTTYNEQFF. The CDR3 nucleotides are TGTGCCAGCAGCTCACCCGGGACTACCACCTACAATGAGCAGTTCTTC.

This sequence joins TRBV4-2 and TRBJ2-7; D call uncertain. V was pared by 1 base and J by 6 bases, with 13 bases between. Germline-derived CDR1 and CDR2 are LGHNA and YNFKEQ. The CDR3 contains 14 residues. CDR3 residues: CASSQGKWGTEQYF. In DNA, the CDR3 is TGTGCCAGCAGCCAAGGGAAATGGGGAACCGAGCAGTACTTC.

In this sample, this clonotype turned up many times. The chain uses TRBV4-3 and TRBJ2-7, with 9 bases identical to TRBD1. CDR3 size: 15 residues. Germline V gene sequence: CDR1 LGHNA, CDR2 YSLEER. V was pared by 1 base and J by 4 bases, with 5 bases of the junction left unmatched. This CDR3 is CASSQARTGAYEQYF. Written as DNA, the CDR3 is TGCGCCAGCAGCCAAGCGAGGACAGGGGCGTACGAGCAGTACTTC.

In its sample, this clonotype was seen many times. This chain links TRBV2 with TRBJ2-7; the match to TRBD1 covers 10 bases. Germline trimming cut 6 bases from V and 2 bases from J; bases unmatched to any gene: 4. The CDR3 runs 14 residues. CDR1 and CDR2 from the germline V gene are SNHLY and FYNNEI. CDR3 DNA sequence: TGTGCCAGCAGACTAGGACAGGGGGCCTACGAGCAGTACTTC. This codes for CASRLGQGAYEQYF.

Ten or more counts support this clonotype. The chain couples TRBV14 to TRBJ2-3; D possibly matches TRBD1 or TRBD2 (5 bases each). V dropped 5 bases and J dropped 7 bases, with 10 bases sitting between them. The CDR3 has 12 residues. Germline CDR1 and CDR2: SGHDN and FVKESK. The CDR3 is CASSSGLNTQYF. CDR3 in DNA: TGTGCCAGCAGCTCGGGGCTCAATACGCAGTATTTT.

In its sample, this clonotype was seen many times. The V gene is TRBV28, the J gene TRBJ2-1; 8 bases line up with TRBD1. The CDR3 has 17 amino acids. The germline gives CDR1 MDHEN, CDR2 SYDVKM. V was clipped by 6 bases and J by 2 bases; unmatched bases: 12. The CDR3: CASSSSRGPFTYNEQFF. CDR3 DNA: TGTGCCAGCAGCTCTAGCAGGGGGCCCTTCACCTACAATGAGCAGTTCTTC.

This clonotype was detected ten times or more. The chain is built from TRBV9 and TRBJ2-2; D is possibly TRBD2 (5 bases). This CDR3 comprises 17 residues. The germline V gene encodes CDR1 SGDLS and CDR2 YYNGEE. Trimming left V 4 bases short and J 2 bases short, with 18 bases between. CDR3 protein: CASSPPGLGINTGELFF. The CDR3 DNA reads TGTGCCAGCAGCCCACCAGGACTGGGGATAAACACCGGGGAGCTGTTTTTT.

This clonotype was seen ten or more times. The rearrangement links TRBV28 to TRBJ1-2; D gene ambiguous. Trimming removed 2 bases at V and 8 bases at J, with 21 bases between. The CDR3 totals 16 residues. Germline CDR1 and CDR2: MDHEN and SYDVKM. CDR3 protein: CASSLNPPEVLRGYTF. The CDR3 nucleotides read TGTGCCAGCAGTTTAAACCCTCCAGAAGTTTTGAGAGGCTACACCTTC.

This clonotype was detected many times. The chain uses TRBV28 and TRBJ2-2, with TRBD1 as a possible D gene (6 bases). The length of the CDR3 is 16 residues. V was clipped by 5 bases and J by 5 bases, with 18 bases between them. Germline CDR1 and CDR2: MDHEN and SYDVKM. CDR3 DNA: TGTGCCAGCAGTCCCCTGGACAGAATGGAGACCGGGGAGCTGTTTTTT. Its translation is CASSPLDRMETGELFF.